This T cell receptor beta chain was sequenced for a study of blood T cell repertoires in COVID-19. Study-level information: Some COVID-19 samples were acute and others convalescent; all came from the United States, Italy and Spain.

Recruited during active infection, patients (from Seattle) were subsequently followed longitudinally. The germline V gene encodes CDR1 SGHAT and CDR2 FQNNGV. The CDR3 runs 14 residues. V shed 3 bases and J 0 bases; nucleotides not matched to a gene: 1. Produced via immunoSEQ multiplex PCR; TCRdb's table is partial and in-frame only. The sample shows over 150,000 clones, roughly 81% of them seen only once. The TCR originated in a woman of 80 years or more with COVID-19, enrolled during active disease. Sequenced input: peripheral blood. The V and J genes are TRBV11-2 and TRBJ2-7; 8 bases line up with TRBD1. The CDR3 coding sequence is TGTGCCAGCAGCTTCGGGACAGGCTCCTACGAGCAGTACTTC. It is translated as CASSFGTGSYEQYF.